This is a list of T cell receptor beta chains from one sample in a study of human T cells and chemical hapten exposure. TCRdb re-analysed the RACE reads in MiXCR, keeping a single row per CDR3 protein. In the table there are over 300,000 distinct CDR3 sequences, 4% to 6% of which are singletons. This specimen was whole blood, taken in connection with sensitization to the hapten diphenylcyclopropenone (DPC). Every receptor here comes from a woman aged 45-59 years with alopecia areata. Some clones in this sample may be carry-over from other donors' samples. Both conserved end residues are part of each CDR3. D genes are given only for firm matches. Clone size is shown for a subset of rows, as once, few, many or a class of expanded clone.

CDR3 length	D gene	clone size	V gene	J gene	CDR3 DNA	CDR3 protein
14	.	few	TRBV2	TRBJ2-7	TGTGCCAGCAGTGAAGACACTTTTCCCTACGAGCAGTACTTC	CASSEDTFPYEQYF
15	.	many	TRBV4-1	TRBJ1-4	TGCGCCAGCAGCCAAGGACCGGGAAGAAAAGAAAAACTGTTTTTT	CASSQGPGRKEKLFF
14	TRBD2	.	TRBV20-1	TRBJ2-1	TGCAGTGCTTCGACTAGCGGGGCAGCGGATGAGCAGTTCTTC	CSASTSGAADEQFF
13	.	once	TRBV3-1	TRBJ2-1	TGTGCCAGCAGCCAAGATTCGGCTGTTGAGCAGTTCTTC	CASSQDSAVEQFF
14	.	many	TRBV7-2	TRBJ2-3	TGTGCCAGCAGCTTACAACAGGGCCCAGATACGCAGTATTTT	CASSLQQGPDTQYF
16	.	many	TRBV4-3	TRBJ1-4	TGCGCCAGCAGCCAAGATTGGGCAGGGATAGGGGAAAAACTGTTTTTT	CASSQDWAGIGEKLFF
13	.	many	TRBV6-2/TRBV6-3	TRBJ2-2	TGTGCCAGCGGGACACGGAACACCGGGGAGCTGTTTTTT	CASGTRNTGELFF
14	TRBD2	.	TRBV10-1	TRBJ2-3	TGCGCCAGCAGGCCCGGGGGGGACACAGATACGCAGTATTTT	CASRPGGDTDTQYF
15	.	few	TRBV6-1	TRBJ2-5	TGTGCCAGCAGTGAAGCCGGGACCCGCCAAGAGACCCAGTACTTC	CASSEAGTRQETQYF
13	TRBD2	.	TRBV10-3	TRBJ2-7	TGTGCCGTCCGACTAGCGGGGGCCTACGAGCAGTACTTC	CAVRLAGAYEQYF
14	.	few	TRBV2	TRBJ1-3	TGTGCCAGCAGGGACAGCCCGTCTGGAAACACCATATATTTT	CASRDSPSGNTIYF
16	TRBD2	once	TRBV4-1	TRBJ2-3	TGCGCCAGCAGCCAAGAAGCTAGCGGAGACACAGATACGCAGTATTTT	CASSQEASGDTDTQYF
14	.	few	TRBV7-9	TRBJ2-7	TGTGCCAGCAGCTTAGAGGGGAAGTCCTACGAGCAGTACTTC	CASSLEGKSYEQYF
15	TRBD1	.	TRBV9	TRBJ2-2	TGTGCCAGCAGCGTTGGACAGGGGAACCCCGGGGAGCTGTTTTTT	CASSVGQGNPGELFF
11	.	few	TRBV7-9	TRBJ2-7	TGTGCCAGCAGCTTAAACTGGGAGCAGTACTTC	CASSLNWEQYF
17	.	.	TRBV12-3/TRBV12-4	TRBJ1-5	TGTGCCAGCAGTTTCCTCAGGGGCCGCCAGGGGAATCAGCCCCAGCATTTT	CASSFLRGRQGNQPQHF
16	TRBD1	many	TRBV7-9	TRBJ1-5	TGTGCCAGCAGCTCCACCGGGACAGCGAGCAATCAGCCCCAGCATTTT	CASSSTGTASNQPQHF
15	TRBD2	many	TRBV9	TRBJ2-7	TGTGCCAGCAGCGTAGAAGGGACTAGCGGTTACGAGCAGTACTTC	CASSVEGTSGYEQYF
13	.	many	TRBV12-3/TRBV12-4	TRBJ2-7	TGTGCCAGCAGTTTAGCGGGGAACGACGAGCAGTACTTC	CASSLAGNDEQYF
15	.	many	TRBV6-2/TRBV6-3	TRBJ1-5	TGTGCCAGCAGTTACTCCCGATTAATCCCCCAGCCCCAGCATTTT	CASSYSRLIPQPQHF
14	TRBD2	many	TRBV28	TRBJ2-7	TGTGCCAGCACCGGGACTAGCGGGAGGTACGAGCAGTACTTC	CASTGTSGRYEQYF
16	.	few	TRBV11-3	TRBJ2-1	TGTGCCAGCAGTCCCGTTAGGGGGGCGCGGGGCAATGAGCAGTTCTTC	CASSPVRGARGNEQFF
17	.	many	TRBV20-1	TRBJ2-7	TGCAGTGCTAGAGAGTCGTCCATCCTAGCCGATTCCTACGAGCAGTACTTC	CSARESSILADSYEQYF
13	.	many	TRBV6-6	TRBJ2-5	TGTGCCAGCAATGGCGGGTTGCAAGAGACCCAGTACTTC	CASNGGLQETQYF
14	.	many	TRBV6-5	TRBJ2-1	TGTGCCAGCAGTTACTCGTACTCCTACAATGAGCAGTTCTTC	CASSYSYSYNEQFF
16	TRBD2	.	TRBV6-5	TRBJ2-3	TGTGCCAGCAATACTTCTCCGGGAGGGCCTTCAGATACGCAGTATTTT	CASNTSPGGPSDTQYF